The rows below give T cell receptor beta chains drawn from one sample of a study of blood T cell repertoires in COVID-19. Measured with immunoSEQ multiplex PCR; TCRdb has only the in-frame clones, and not every one. The sample consists of about 340,000 clones, about 90% of them appearing once. The sequenced material came from peripheral blood. These receptors originate from a woman between 65 and 79 years old with COVID-19, enrolled during active disease. Each CDR3 is given without its conserved first and last residue. Each record gives: clone size, V gene, J gene, D gene, CDR3 protein. D genes are given only for firm matches. Size is stated for part of the rows, as once, few or many counts, or as a class when the clone is expanded.

clone_size: once; v_call: TRBV6-1; j_call: TRBJ2-1; d_call: NA; cdr3_aa: ASSEGRWQF
clone_size: few; v_call: TRBV10-3; j_call: TRBJ2-2; d_call: NA; cdr3_aa: AISGRQRNTGELF
clone_size: NA; v_call: TRBV7-9; j_call: TRBJ2-5; d_call: NA; cdr3_aa: ASSFPQGRETQY
clone_size: NA; v_call: TRBV12-5; j_call: TRBJ2-5; d_call: NA; cdr3_aa: ASGSSLGGETQY
clone_size: NA; v_call: TRBV6-5; j_call: TRBJ1-1; d_call: TRBD1; cdr3_aa: ASSYGQGVNTEAF
clone_size: NA; v_call: TRBV27; j_call: TRBJ1-2; d_call: TRBD1; cdr3_aa: ASRGQGFSGYT
clone_size: NA; v_call: TRBV21-1; j_call: TRBJ2-2; d_call: NA; cdr3_aa: ASSKGTGDGTGELF
clone_size: NA; v_call: TRBV20-1; j_call: TRBJ2-3; d_call: NA; cdr3_aa: SASGPGWQDTQY
clone_size: NA; v_call: TRBV28; j_call: TRBJ1-2; d_call: NA; cdr3_aa: ASSPQSPGAYGYT
clone_size: NA; v_call: TRBV5-4; j_call: TRBJ2-3; d_call: TRBD1; cdr3_aa: ASSNRQGAADTQY
clone_size: NA; v_call: TRBV28; j_call: TRBJ1-1; d_call: NA; cdr3_aa: ASSLLSTEAF
clone_size: NA; v_call: TRBV7-2; j_call: TRBJ2-7; d_call: NA; cdr3_aa: ASSFKLAGGYEQY
clone_size: NA; v_call: TRBV28; j_call: TRBJ1-5; d_call: TRBD1; cdr3_aa: ASSLVGTGRLTQPQH
clone_size: NA; v_call: TRBV5-6; j_call: TRBJ1-2; d_call: TRBD1; cdr3_aa: ASSKDRGKGYGYT
clone_size: NA; v_call: TRBV29-1; j_call: TRBJ1-2; d_call: NA; cdr3_aa: TTRQGGVGYT
clone_size: NA; v_call: TRBV5-1; j_call: TRBJ2-5; d_call: TRBD2; cdr3_aa: ASSARLAGGQETQY
clone_size: few; v_call: TRBV7-8; j_call: TRBJ2-2; d_call: NA; cdr3_aa: ASSLGRRENTGELF